This TCR beta chain emerged from a study of blood T cell repertoires in COVID-19. Trimming took 6 bases from V and 1 from J, leaving 11 bases between them. Germline CDR1 reads MRHNA; CDR2 reads SNTAGT. This CDR3 comprises 14 residues. Clinical histories supplied by participants themselves formed the basis of cohort assignment. All recovered Cohort 3 donors got two negative PCRs, got clearance, or saw symptom resolution. The repertoire was sequenced with immunoSEQ multiplex PCR; TCRdb's copy has only in-frame clones and lacks some. This sample carries approximately 300,000 clones, roughly nine tenths of them seen once, and the ten largest clones take over 4%.

The rearrangement uses TRBV6-4 and TRBJ2-3; weak D call: TRBD1 (6 bases). This TCR was sampled from a man aged 60 to 75 who had recovered from COVID-19. Sequencing input: PBMCs or T cells enriched from blood (not recorded which). CDR3 nucleotides: TGTGCCAGCAGGCTACAGGGCGGCACAGATACGCAGTATTTT. Protein: CASRLQGGTDTQYF.